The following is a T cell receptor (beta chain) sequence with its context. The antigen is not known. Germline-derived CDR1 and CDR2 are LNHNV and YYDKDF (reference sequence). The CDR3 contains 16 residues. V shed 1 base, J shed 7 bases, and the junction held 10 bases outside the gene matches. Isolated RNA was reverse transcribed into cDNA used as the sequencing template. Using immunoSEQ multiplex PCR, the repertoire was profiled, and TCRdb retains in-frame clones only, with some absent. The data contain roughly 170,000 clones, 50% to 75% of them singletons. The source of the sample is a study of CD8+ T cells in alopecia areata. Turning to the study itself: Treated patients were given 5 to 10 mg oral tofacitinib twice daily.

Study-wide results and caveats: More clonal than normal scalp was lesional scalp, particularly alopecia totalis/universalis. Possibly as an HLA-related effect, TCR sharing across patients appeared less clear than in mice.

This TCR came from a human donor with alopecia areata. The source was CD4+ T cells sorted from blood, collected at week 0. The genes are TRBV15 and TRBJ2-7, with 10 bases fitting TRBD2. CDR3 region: CATSRAQAGGPREQYF. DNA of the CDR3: TGTGCCACCAGCAGAGCACAAGCGGGGGGGCCAAGGGAGCAGTACTTC.